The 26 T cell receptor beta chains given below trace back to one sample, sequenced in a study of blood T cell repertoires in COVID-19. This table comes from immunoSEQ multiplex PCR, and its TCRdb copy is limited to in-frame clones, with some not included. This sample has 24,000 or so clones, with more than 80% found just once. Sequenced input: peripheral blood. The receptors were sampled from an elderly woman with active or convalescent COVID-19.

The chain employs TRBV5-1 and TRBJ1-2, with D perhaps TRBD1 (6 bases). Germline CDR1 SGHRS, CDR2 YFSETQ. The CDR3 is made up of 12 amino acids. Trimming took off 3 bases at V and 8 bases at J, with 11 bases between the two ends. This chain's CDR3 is CASSSTGSGYTF. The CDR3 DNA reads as TGCGCCAGCAGCTCAACAGGGTCCGGCTACACCTTC.

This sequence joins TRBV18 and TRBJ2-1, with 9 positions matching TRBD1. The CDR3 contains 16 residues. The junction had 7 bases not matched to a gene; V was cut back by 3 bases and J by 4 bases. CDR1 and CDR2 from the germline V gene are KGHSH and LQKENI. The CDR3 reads CASSPPGQGQYNEQFF. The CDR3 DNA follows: TGTGCCAGCTCACCCCCGGGACAGGGCCAGTACAATGAGCAGTTCTTC.

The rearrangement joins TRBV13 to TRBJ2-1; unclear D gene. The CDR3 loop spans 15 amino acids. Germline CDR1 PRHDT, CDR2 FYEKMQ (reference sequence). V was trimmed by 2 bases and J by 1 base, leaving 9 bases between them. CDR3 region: CASSLIVGSYNEQFF. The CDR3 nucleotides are TGTGCCAGCAGCTTAATAGTCGGTTCCTACAATGAGCAGTTCTTC.

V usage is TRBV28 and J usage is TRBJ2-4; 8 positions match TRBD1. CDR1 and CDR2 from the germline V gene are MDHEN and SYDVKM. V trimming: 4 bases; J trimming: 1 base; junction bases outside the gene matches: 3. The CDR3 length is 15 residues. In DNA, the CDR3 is TGTGCCAGCAGTTCGGGACAGGTGGCCAAAAACATTCAGTACTTC. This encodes CASSSGQVAKNIQYF.

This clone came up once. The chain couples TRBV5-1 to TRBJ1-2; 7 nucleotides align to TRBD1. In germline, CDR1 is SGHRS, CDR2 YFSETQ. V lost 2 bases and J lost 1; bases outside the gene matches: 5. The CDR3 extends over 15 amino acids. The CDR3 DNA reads TGCGCCAGCAGCTTTTTACAGGGGAATAACTATGGCTACACCTTC. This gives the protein CASSFLQGNNYGYTF.

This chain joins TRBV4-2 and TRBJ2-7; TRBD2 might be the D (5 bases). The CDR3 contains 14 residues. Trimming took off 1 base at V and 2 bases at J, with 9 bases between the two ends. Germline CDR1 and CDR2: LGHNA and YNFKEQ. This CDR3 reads CASSQVPGTYEQYF. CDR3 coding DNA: TGTGCCAGCAGCCAAGTTCCGGGAACCTACGAGCAGTACTTC.

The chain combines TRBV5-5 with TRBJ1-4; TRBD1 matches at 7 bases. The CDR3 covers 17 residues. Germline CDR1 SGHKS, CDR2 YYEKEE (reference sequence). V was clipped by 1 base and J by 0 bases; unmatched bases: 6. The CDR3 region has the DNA TGTGCCAGCAGCTTGTTTCTCACAGGGGCAACTAATGAAAAACTGTTTTTT. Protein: CASSLFLTGATNEKLFF.

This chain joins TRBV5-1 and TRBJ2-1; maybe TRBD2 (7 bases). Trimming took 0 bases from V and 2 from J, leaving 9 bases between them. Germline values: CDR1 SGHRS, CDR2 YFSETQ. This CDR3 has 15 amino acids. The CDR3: CASSLDGGPYNEQFF. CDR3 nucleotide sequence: TGCGCCAGCAGCTTGGACGGGGGGCCCTACAATGAGCAGTTCTTC.

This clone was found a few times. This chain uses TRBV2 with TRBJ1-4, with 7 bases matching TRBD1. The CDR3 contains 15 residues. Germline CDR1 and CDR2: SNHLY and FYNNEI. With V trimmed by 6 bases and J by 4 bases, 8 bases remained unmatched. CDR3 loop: CASSATGTGNEKLFF. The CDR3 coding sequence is TGTGCCAGCAGCGCGACAGGGACCGGTAATGAAAAACTGTTTTTT. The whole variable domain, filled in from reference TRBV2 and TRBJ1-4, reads EPEVTQTPSHQVTQMGQEVILRCVPISNHLYFYWYRQILGQKVEFLVSFYNNEISEKSEIFDDQFSVERPDGSNFTLKIRSTKLEDSAMYFCASSATGTGNEKLFFGSGTQLSVL.

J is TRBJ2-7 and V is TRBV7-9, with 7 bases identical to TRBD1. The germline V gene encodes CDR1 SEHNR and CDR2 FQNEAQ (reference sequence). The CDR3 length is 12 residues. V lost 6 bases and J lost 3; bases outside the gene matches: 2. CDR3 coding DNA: TGTGCCAGCAGACGGGACAGCTACGAGCAGTACTTC. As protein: CASRRDSYEQYF.

The DNA of the CDR3 is TGTGCCAGCAGGGGGGCGGCGGACTATGGCTACACCTTC. This sequence encodes CASRGAADYGYTF. The rearrangement joins TRBV7-9 to TRBJ1-2, with D possibly matching TRBD1 (6 bases). The CDR3 is made up of 13 amino acids. Trimming removed 6 bases at V and 3 bases at J, with 11 bases between. The germline V gene encodes CDR1 SEHNR and CDR2 FQNEAQ (reference sequence).

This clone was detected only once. The CDR3 sequence: CASKTGGGYGYTF. The CDR3 DNA is TGTGCCAGCAAGACAGGGGGCGGGTATGGCTACACCTTC. V gene TRBV25-1 combines with J gene TRBJ1-2, with 10 nucleotides matching TRBD1. Trimming cost V 7 bases and J 5 bases; bases outside gene matches: 4. The CDR3 has 13 amino acids. Germline CDR1 is MGHDK and CDR2 is SYGVNS.

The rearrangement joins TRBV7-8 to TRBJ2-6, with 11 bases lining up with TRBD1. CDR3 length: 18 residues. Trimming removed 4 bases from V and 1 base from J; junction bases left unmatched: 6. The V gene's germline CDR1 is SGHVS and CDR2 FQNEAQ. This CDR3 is CASSSRGQGASGANVLTF. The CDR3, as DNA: TGTGCCAGCAGCTCAAGAGGACAGGGGGCATCTGGGGCCAACGTCCTGACTTTC.

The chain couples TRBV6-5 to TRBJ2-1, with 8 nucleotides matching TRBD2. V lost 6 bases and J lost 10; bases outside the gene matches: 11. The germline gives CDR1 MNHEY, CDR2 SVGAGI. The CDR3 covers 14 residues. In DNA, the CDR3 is TGTGCCAGCAGCCCCAGGGGTGAGCGGGGGGAGCAGTTCTTC. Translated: CASSPRGERGEQFF.

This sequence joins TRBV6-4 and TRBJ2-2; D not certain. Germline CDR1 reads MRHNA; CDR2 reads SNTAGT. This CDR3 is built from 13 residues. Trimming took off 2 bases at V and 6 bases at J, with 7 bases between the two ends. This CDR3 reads CASSDTVPGELFF. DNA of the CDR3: TGTGCCAGCAGTGACACGGTCCCCGGGGAGCTGTTTTTT.

As DNA, the CDR3 is TGCAGCGTCACTAGCGGACCACGGTACGAGCAGTACTTC. Translating it yields CSVTSGPRYEQYF. The rearrangement uses TRBV29-1 and TRBJ2-7; 8 bases are a match to TRBD2. The CDR3 runs 13 residues. The V gene end was trimmed by 6 bases and the J gene end by 4 bases; junction bases not matched to a gene: 8. Germline CDR1 reads SQVTM; CDR2 reads ANQGSEA.

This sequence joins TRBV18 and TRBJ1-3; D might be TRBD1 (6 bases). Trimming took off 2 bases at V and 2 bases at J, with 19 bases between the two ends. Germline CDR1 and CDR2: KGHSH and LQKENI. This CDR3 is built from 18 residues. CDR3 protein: CASSPYGTPSHTGNTIYF. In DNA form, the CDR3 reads TGTGCCAGCTCACCATACGGGACACCCAGCCACACTGGAAACACCATATATTTT. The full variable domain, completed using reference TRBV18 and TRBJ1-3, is NAGVMQNPRHLVRRRGQEARLRCSPMKGHSHVYWYRQLPEEGLKFMVYLQKENIIDESGMPKERFSAEFPKEGPSILRIQQVVRGDSAAYFCASSPYGTPSHTGNTIYFGEGSWLTVV.

This chain's CDR3 is CASTPHSGTGVRSYEQYF. The DNA of the CDR3 is TGTGCCAGCACCCCACACTCCGGGACAGGGGTCAGGTCCTACGAGCAGTACTTC. The chain combines TRBV6-2 or TRBV6-3 with TRBJ2-7; 10 positions match TRBD1. The CDR3 consists of 18 residues. In germline, CDR1 is MNHEY, CDR2 SVGEGT. V was pared by 7 bases and J by 1 base, with 16 bases of the junction left unmatched.

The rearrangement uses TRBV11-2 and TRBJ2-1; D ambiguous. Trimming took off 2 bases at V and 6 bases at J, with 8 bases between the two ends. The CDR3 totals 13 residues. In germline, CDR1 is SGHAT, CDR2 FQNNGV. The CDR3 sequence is CASSLSLINEQFF. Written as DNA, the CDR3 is TGTGCCAGCAGCTTAAGCCTCATCAATGAGCAGTTCTTC.

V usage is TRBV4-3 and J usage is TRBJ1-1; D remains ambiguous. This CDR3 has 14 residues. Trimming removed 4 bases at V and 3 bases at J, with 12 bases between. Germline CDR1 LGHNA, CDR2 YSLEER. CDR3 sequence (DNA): TGCGCCAGCAGCCTCCAGGCCTGGGACACTGAAGCTTTCTTT. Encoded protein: CASSLQAWDTEAFF.

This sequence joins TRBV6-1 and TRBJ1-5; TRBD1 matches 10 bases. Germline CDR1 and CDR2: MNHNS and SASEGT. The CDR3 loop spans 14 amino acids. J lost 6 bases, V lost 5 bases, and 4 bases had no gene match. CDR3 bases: TGTGCCAGCAGTTATGGACAGGGGGTTCAGCCCCAGCATTTT. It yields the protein CASSYGQGVQPQHF.

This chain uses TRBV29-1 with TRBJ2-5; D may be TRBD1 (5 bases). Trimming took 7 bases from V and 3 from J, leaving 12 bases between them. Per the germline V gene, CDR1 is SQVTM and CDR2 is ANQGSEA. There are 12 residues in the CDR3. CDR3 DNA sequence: TGCAGCGCCTCGGACAACGAAGAGACCCAGTACTTC. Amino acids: CSASDNEETQYF. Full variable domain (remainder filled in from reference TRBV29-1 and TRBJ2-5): SAVISQKPSRDICQRGTSLTIQCQVDSQVTMMFWYRQQPGQSLTLIATANQGSEATYESGFVIDKFPISRPNLTFSTLTVSNMSPEDSSIYLCSASDNEETQYFGPGTRLLVL.

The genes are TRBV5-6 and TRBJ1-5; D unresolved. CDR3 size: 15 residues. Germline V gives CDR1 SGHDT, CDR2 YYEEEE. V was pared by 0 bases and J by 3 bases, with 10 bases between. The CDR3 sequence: CASSLGRHFNQPQHF. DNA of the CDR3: TGTGCCAGCAGCTTGGGCAGGCATTTCAATCAGCCCCAGCATTTT.

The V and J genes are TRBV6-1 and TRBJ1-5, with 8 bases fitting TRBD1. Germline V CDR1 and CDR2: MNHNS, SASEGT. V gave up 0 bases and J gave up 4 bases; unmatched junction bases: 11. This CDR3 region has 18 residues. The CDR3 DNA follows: TGTGCCAGCAGTGAAGCCCCAGGGGGCTCGACCAAAAATCAGCCCCAGCATTTT. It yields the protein CASSEAPGGSTKNQPQHF.

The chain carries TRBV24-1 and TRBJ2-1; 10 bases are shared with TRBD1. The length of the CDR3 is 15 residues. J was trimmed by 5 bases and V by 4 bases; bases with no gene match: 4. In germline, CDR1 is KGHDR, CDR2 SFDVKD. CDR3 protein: CATSEPGQGHNEQFF. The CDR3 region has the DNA TGTGCCACCAGTGAACCGGGACAGGGGCACAATGAGCAGTTCTTC.

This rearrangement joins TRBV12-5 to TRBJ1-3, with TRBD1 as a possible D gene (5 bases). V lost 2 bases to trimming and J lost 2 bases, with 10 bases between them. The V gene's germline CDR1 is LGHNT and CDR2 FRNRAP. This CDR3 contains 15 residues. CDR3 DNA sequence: TGTGCTAGTGGTTTGCCGGGCAGGGCTGGAAACACCATATATTTT. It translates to CASGLPGRAGNTIYF.